This T cell receptor beta chain was recovered during a study of blood T cell repertoires in COVID-19. Study in general: The United States, Italy and Spain provided the acute and convalescent COVID-19 samples. Sources were T cells, B-cell-depleted T cells, or PBMCs; the material itself was cDNA or gDNA.

Original processing methods: Cell counts per sample came from amplifying reference gene primers. Measured with immunoSEQ multiplex PCR; TCRdb has only the in-frame clones, and not every one. Clonal size and the V and J genes are those of that table, whereas D and trimming came from the DNA. Among roughly 250,000 clones listed, roughly 80% were seen once. V was shortened by 6 bases and J by 3 bases, with 17 bases between the two germline ends. This CDR3 comprises 15 residues. Germline values: CDR1 MNHEY, CDR2 SVGAGI. This TCR came from a woman aged 60-70 years with active or convalescent COVID-19. The chain has TRBV6-5 and TRBJ1-2; D is ambiguous. What was sequenced was peripheral blood. CDR3 amino acids: CASRYAGEEDYGYTF. The CDR3 DNA reads as TGTGCCAGCAGATACGCCGGGGAGGAGGACTATGGCTACACCTTC.